This TCR beta chain was captured in a study of blood T cell repertoires in COVID-19. There are 15 residues in the CDR3. Trimming stripped 4 bases from V and 2 bases from J, with 13 bases between. Germline CDR1 reads SGHTA; CDR2 reads FQGNSA. Assay: immunoSEQ multiplex PCR; the TCRdb copy retains only in-frame clones and omits some. The repertoire holds approximately 250,000 clones, more than 65% seen once, with 2% to 2.5% in the top ten. The gene calls are TRBV7-2 and TRBJ2-3, with D maybe TRBD2 (6 bases). Sequencing was done on a sample of peripheral blood. The sequence came from a man aged 40-49 years who had recovered from COVID-19. Here the CDR3 reads CASSYGSGDTDTQYF. The CDR3, as DNA: TGTGCCAGCAGCTACGGTAGCGGAGACACAGATACGCAGTATTTT.